The next 22 T cell receptor beta chains were all read from a single sample in a study of T cell responses to AZD1222 COVID-19 vaccine. Sequencing used immunoSEQ multiplex PCR; TCRdb keeps in-frame clones, though not all of them. Among about 150,000 clones, about nine tenths were seen once, and the ten largest hold about 3.2%. Sequences were derived from peripheral blood, sampled 28 days after the second AZD1222 dose. Receptors were obtained from an adult who received the AZD1222 COVID-19 vaccine.

The gene calls are TRBV7-9 and TRBJ1-2; D is undetermined. The CDR3 runs 13 residues. The V end lost 5 bases, the J end lost 4 bases, and 11 bases lay between the germline ends. Germline V CDR1 and CDR2: SEHNR, FQNEAQ (reference sequence). In DNA, the CDR3 is TGTGCCAGCAGCCCGGGAGGGATCTATGGCTACACCTTC. Translation: CASSPGGIYGYTF.

V is TRBV15 and J is TRBJ2-7, with a possible D match to TRBD1 (5 bases). Germline V gene data show CDR1 as LNHNV and CDR2 as YYDKDF (reference sequence). V lost 6 bases to trimming and J lost 3 bases, with 9 bases between them. This CDR3 has 12 residues. The CDR3 DNA is TGTGCCACCAGTGACAGAAACTACGAGCAGTACTTC. It specifies CATSDRNYEQYF.

This sequence joins TRBV3-1 (or the pseudogene TRBV3-2) and TRBJ1-2; D is uncertain. Germline CDR1 is LGHDT and CDR2 is YNNKEL (reference sequence). V was cut by 1 base and J by 2 bases, with 14 bases left in between. CDR3 size: 16 residues. DNA for the CDR3: TGTGCCAGCAGCCAAGGCTCAGGCAGGCAAAACTATGGCTACACCTTC. Protein: CASSQGSGRQNYGYTF.

The CDR3 sequence is CASSEQGVATNEKLFF. Here the CDR3 DNA reads TGTGCCAGCAGCGAACAGGGGGTTGCAACTAATGAAAAACTGTTTTTT. The rearrangement uses TRBV7-9 and TRBJ1-4; 8 bases line up with TRBD1. Germline V gives CDR1 SEHNR, CDR2 FQNEAQ (reference sequence). V was clipped by 5 bases and J by 0 bases; unmatched bases: 5. The CDR3 spans 16 residues.

In this sample, this clone turned up once. The chain is built from TRBV5-1 and TRBJ2-3; maybe TRBD2 (5 bases). Trimming shortened V by 0 bases and J by 4 bases, and 6 bases separated the two germline ends. The CDR3 is 13 residues long. CDR1 and CDR2 from the germline V gene are SGHRS and YFSETQ. The DNA for the CDR3 is TGCGCCAGCAGCTTGGGGGGAGCAGATACGCAGTATTTT. This codes for CASSLGGADTQYF.

The CDR3 is CSVALAGALRLETQYF. The CDR3 DNA follows: TGCAGCGTAGCTCTAGCGGGAGCCCTCCGGTTGGAGACCCAGTACTTC. This chain connects TRBV29-1 to TRBJ2-5, with TRBD2 matching over 10 bases. Germline V gene lookup returns CDR1 SQVTM and CDR2 ANQGSEA. CDR3 length equals 16 residues. With V trimmed by 6 bases and J by 5 bases, 15 bases remained unmatched.

V and J are TRBV5-6 and TRBJ2-7, with TRBD2 matching over 10 bases. CDR3 size: 16 residues. CDR1 and CDR2 (germline): SGHDT, YYEEEE. V was clipped by 4 bases and J by 5 bases; unmatched bases: 12. CDR3 sequence: CASSPSSGRARDEQYF. The CDR3 DNA reads as TGTGCCAGCAGCCCTAGCAGCGGGAGGGCCCGGGACGAGCAGTACTTC. The full variable domain, with the rest looked up from reference TRBV5-6 and TRBJ2-7, is DAGVTQSPTHLIKTRGQQVTLRCSPKSGHDTVSWYQQALGQGPQFIFQYYEEEERQRGNFPDRFSGHQFPNYSSELNVNALLLGDSALYLCASSPSSGRARDEQYFGPGTRLTVT.

This clone was counted between two and nine times. The chain is built from TRBV12-3 or TRBV12-4 and TRBJ1-2; D remains unclear. The CDR3 contains 12 residues. V lost 4 bases, J lost 5 bases, and 8 bases lay in between. The CDR3 nucleotides are TGTGCCAGCAGTTCATATACTTATGGCTACACCTTC. Encoded protein: CASSSYTYGYTF.

The CDR3 sequence: CAGQTGQGDYGYTF. DNA of the CDR3: TGTGCCGGTCAAACGGGACAGGGCGACTATGGCTACACCTTC. The chain employs TRBV19 and TRBJ1-2; 9 bases fit TRBD1. Trimming took 11 bases from V and 3 from J; bases not matched to a gene: 10. CDR1 is LNHDA, CDR2 SQIVND, per germline (reference sequence). The CDR3 runs to 14 residues. Looking up the rest from reference TRBV19 and TRBJ1-2 gives the full variable domain: DGGITQSPKYLFRKEGQNVTLSCEQNLNHDAMYWYRQDPGQGLRLIYYSQIVNDFQKGDIAEGYSVSREKKESFPLTVTSAQKNPTAFYLCAGQTGQGDYGYTFGSGTRLTVV.

V and J are TRBV15 and TRBJ2-7, with 7 nucleotides matching TRBD2. The ends lost 5 bases at V and 0 bases at J; junction bases unmatched: 7. The CDR3 is made up of 15 amino acids. CDR1 and CDR2 (germline): LNHNV, YYDKDF (reference sequence). The DNA of the CDR3 is TGTGCCACCAGCGTCTCCCGGGGGGACTCCTACGAGCAGTACTTC. Its translation is CATSVSRGDSYEQYF.

V gene TRBV30 combines with J gene TRBJ1-4; D perhaps matches TRBD1 (5 bases). The V gene lost 0 bases and the J gene lost 8 bases, with 19 bases spanning the gap. The germline gives CDR1 GTSNPN, CDR2 SVGIG (reference sequence). The CDR3 sequence is 16 residues long. The CDR3 loop is CAWSVGASRMREKLFF. CDR3 DNA sequence: TGTGCCTGGAGTGTCGGGGCTTCGAGGATGCGGGAAAAACTGTTTTTT.

The CDR3 DNA sequence: TGCAGCGTCCAAGGACAGGGAAGGACTGAAGCTTTCTTT. Residues: CSVQGQGRTEAFF. The gene calls are TRBV29-1 and TRBJ1-1, with 8 positions matching TRBD1. The CDR3 totals 13 residues. The V segment lost 6 bases and the J segment 5 bases; nucleotides outside the gene matches: 8. CDR1 and CDR2 from the germline V gene are SQVTM and ANQGSEA.

This clone was seen a single time. J is TRBJ2-5 and V is TRBV5-6, with D unclear. Germline V gene lookup returns CDR1 SGHDT and CDR2 YYEEEE. The CDR3 covers 13 residues. V was cut by 4 bases and J by 5 bases, with 12 bases left in between. The CDR3 sequence is CASSPPAEETQYF. The CDR3 bases are TGTGCCAGCAGCCCACCAGCTGAGGAGACCCAGTACTTC.

In this sample, this clone turned up a few times. CDR3 in amino acids: CASVTGNTIYF. DNA for the CDR3: TGTGCCAGCGTTACGGGAAACACCATATATTTT. The chain links TRBV6-5 to TRBJ1-3; no definite D call. The CDR3 runs 11 residues. Germline CDR1 and CDR2: MNHEY and SVGAGI. V shed 8 bases and J shed 4 bases, with 6 bases lying between them.

The CDR3 region has the DNA TGTGCCAGCAGCCCACGTAGGGCGGGGGAGCAGTACTTC. It encodes CASSPRRAGEQYF. The V call is TRBV12-3 or TRBV12-4, the J call TRBJ2-7, with a weak D call TRBD2 (6 bases). The CDR3 is 13 amino acids. Trimming removed 6 bases from V and 7 bases from J, with 16 bases in between.

This chain connects TRBV4-1 to TRBJ2-7, with 11 bases lining up with TRBD2. This CDR3 spans 15 amino acids. Germline V lookup: CDR1 MGHRA, CDR2 YSYEKL. Unmatched junction bases numbered 5, after V lost 0 bases and J lost 7 bases. The CDR3 DNA reads TGCGCCAGCAGCCAAGAAGGGCTAGCGGGAGGTGAGCAGTACTTC. It is translated as CASSQEGLAGGEQYF.

The rearrangement links TRBV24-1 to TRBJ2-5; D not resolved. Germline V CDR1 and CDR2: KGHDR, SFDVKD. This CDR3 is built from 13 residues. The V gene lost 3 bases and the J gene lost 3 bases, with 7 bases spanning the gap. The CDR3 loop reads CATSDAAKETQYF. CDR3 DNA sequence: TGTGCCACCAGTGATGCGGCTAAAGAGACCCAGTACTTC.

The rearrangement links TRBV2 to TRBJ2-1; 12 bases align to TRBD2. V was pared by 4 bases and J by 6 bases, with 4 bases of the junction left unmatched. Germline lookup yields CDR1 SNHLY and CDR2 FYNNEI. The CDR3 totals 15 residues. The DNA for the CDR3 is TGTGCCAGCAGTGCGTTGGGACTAGCGGGCAATGAGCAGTTCTTC. Translation: CASSALGLAGNEQFF.

The CDR3 is CASSVGGGYSGNTIYF. The DNA of the CDR3 is TGTGCCAGCAGTGTAGGGGGGGGGTACTCTGGAAACACCATATATTTT. The chain recombines TRBV25-1 with TRBJ1-3; possibly TRBD1 for D (6 bases). V dropped 4 bases and J dropped 0 bases, with 13 bases sitting between them. This CDR3 comprises 16 residues. The V gene's germline CDR1 is MGHDK and CDR2 SYGVNS.

This clone was found once. This chain joins TRBV7-9 and TRBJ1-1; no firm D call. V lost 8 bases to trimming and J lost 7 bases, with 14 bases between them. Germline V gene sequence: CDR1 SEHNR, CDR2 FQNEAQ (reference sequence). The length of the CDR3 is 12 residues. The CDR3 DNA reads TGTGCCAGCTCGATGTCCGGCGGTGAAGCTTTCTTT. Translation: CASSMSGGEAFF.

The chain employs TRBV11-2 and TRBJ1-1, with no clear D. From germline, CDR1 is SGHAT and CDR2 FQNNGV. V was cut by 0 bases and J by 4 bases, with 12 bases left in between. CDR3 length: 15 amino acids. CDR3 nucleotide sequence: TGTGCCAGCAGCTTAGAACCGGGAACGCGCACTGAAGCTTTCTTT. Protein: CASSLEPGTRTEAFF.

The chain couples TRBV4-1 to TRBJ2-7; weak D call: TRBD1 (6 bases). This CDR3 has 15 amino acids. Trimming took off 4 bases at V and 0 bases at J, with 13 bases between the two ends. Per germline, CDR1 MGHRA and CDR2 YSYEKL. CDR3 loop: CASSPRTASSYEQYF. The CDR3, as DNA: TGCGCCAGCAGCCCCCGGACAGCAAGCTCCTACGAGCAGTACTTC.